The sample holds a few counts of the clone carrying this T cell receptor beta chain. The sample belongs to a study of T-cell reconstitution after alpha-beta-depleted transplantation in children. During its preparation, the TCRbeta library received unique molecular identifiers. TCRdb reanalysed the PCR reads using MiXCR and keeps one entry per CDR3 protein. The sample lists fewer than 550,000 distinct CDR3 sequences; 10% to 12% were seen once. Specimen: PBMCs, mostly from graft donor cells, collected 180 days after TCRalphabeta/CD19-depleted stem cell transplant. The clonotype originates from a female patient aged 2-10 years who had a stem cell transplant for aplastic anemia, so the T cells may come from the graft donor.

CDR3 coding DNA: TGTGCCAGCAGCCAAGCTCCTCTAGCGGGGCTGACCCAGTTCTTC. As protein: CASSQAPLAGLTQFF. The J gene is TRBJ2-1, the V gene TRBV14; 9 nucleotides agree with TRBD2. Germline loops: CDR1 SGHDN, CDR2 FVKESK. V lost 1 base to trimming and J lost 13 bases; unmatched junction nucleotides: 11. The CDR3 runs to 15 residues.